What follows are 10 T cell receptor beta chains derived from one specimen sequenced in a study of T cell repertoires in cytomegalovirus infection. These receptors are not linked to any known antigen. TCRdb ran MiXCR on the reads and lists one entry per CDR3 protein. The sample lists about 160,000 distinct CDR3 sequences; about 20% were seen once. Sample: CD8+ T cells from cultured PBMCs, taken from culture after CMV antigen stimulation. These receptor sequences come from a human donor in good health (CMV status not recorded). Some clones in this sample may be carry-over from other donors' samples.

This rearrangement joins TRBV7-6 to TRBJ2-7; 7 bases fit TRBD1. The CDR3 loop spans 15 amino acids. Trimming at V came to 5 bases and at J to 2 bases, leaving 9 bases not matched to a gene. Looked up from germline, CDR1 is SGHVS and CDR2 is FNYEAQ. In DNA form, the CDR3 reads TGTGCCAGCAGCCCCGGGACAGAGAGGCCCTACGAGCAGTACTTC. It translates to CASSPGTERPYEQYF. The full variable domain, its missing parts supplied by reference TRBV7-6 and TRBJ2-7, is GAGVSQSPRYKVTKRGQDVALRCDPISGHVSLYWYRQALGQGPEFLTYFNYEAQQDKSGLPNDRFSAERPEGSISTLTIQRTEQRDSAMYRCASSPGTERPYEQYFGPGTRLTVT.

This rearrangement joins TRBV7-9 to TRBJ1-2, with TRBD1 matching over 7 bases. Germline V gene data show CDR1 as SEHNR and CDR2 as FQNEAQ (reference sequence). The V segment lost 6 bases and the J segment 6 bases; nucleotides outside the gene matches: 10. The CDR3 totals 14 residues. CDR3 in amino acids: CASSSPTGTDGYTF. CDR3 DNA: TGTGCCAGCAGTTCTCCTACCGGGACAGATGGCTACACCTTC. Full variable domain (outside the CDR3, taken from reference TRBV7-9 and TRBJ1-2): DTGVSQNPRHKITKRGQNVTFRCDPISEHNRLYWYRQTLGQGPEFLTYFQNEAQLEKSRLLSDRFSAERPKGSFSTLEIQRTEQGDSAMYLCASSSPTGTDGYTFGSGTRLTVV.

A few counts support this clonotype. The CDR3 sequence is CVGGGATGELFF. The CDR3 region has the DNA TGTGTGGGGGGAGGGGCCACCGGGGAGCTGTTTTTT. The chain is built from TRBV6-6 and TRBJ2-2, with 7 bases identical to TRBD2. The CDR3 has 12 amino acids. The germline V gene has CDR1 MNHNY and CDR2 SVGAGI (reference sequence).

The V call is TRBV7-2, the J call TRBJ1-2; a weak D match, TRBD1 (5 bases). CDR1 and CDR2 (germline): SGHTA, FQGNSA. Trimming removed 1 base from V and 0 bases from J, with 9 bases in between. The CDR3 runs 15 residues. The CDR3 loop reads CASSLVPGANYGYTF. In DNA, the CDR3 is TGTGCCAGCAGCTTAGTACCGGGGGCTAACTATGGCTACACCTTC.

In the case of this clonotype: A read error may account for a junction end that differs from germline. This chain links TRBV7-9 with TRBJ1-2; 10 nucleotides line up with TRBD1. This CDR3 region has 16 residues. CDR1 is SEHNR, CDR2 FQNEAQ, per germline (reference sequence). The DNA of the CDR3 is TGTGTCAGCAGCTTCTTGCCCCGGGACAGGGGAAATGGCTACACCTTC. Translating it yields CVSSFLPRDRGNGYTF.

This clonotype has more than one count but fewer than ten. The chain carries TRBV7-2 and TRBJ1-2; D gene uncertain. Deletions cut 4 bases from V and 12 bases from J, with 6 bases between. The CDR3 runs 9 residues. CDR1 and CDR2 from the germline V gene are SGHTA and FQGNSA. CDR3 region: CASSSEHTF. DNA for the CDR3: TGTGCCAGCAGCTCCGAACACACCTTC.

V is TRBV6-5 and J is TRBJ2-2; the D is unclear. This CDR3 contains 13 residues. The V and J ends lost 2 bases and 1 base respectively, with 2 bases between them. Germline V gene lookup returns CDR1 MNHEY and CDR2 SVGAGI. In DNA, the CDR3 is TGTGCCAGCAGTTACGAGAACACCGGGGAGCTGTTTTTT. It yields the protein CASSYENTGELFF.

This clonotype was seen at least ten times. This sequence joins TRBV7-8 and TRBJ2-3; 9 bases agree with TRBD2. The CDR3 runs 16 residues. V was clipped by 4 bases and J by 0 bases; unmatched bases: 5. Per the germline V gene, CDR1 is SGHVS and CDR2 is FQNEAQ. The CDR3 region is CASSSRSGGSTDTQYF. The CDR3, as DNA: TGTGCCAGCAGCTCCCGTAGCGGGGGAAGCACAGATACGCAGTATTTT.

In this sample, this clonotype turned up a few times. A much larger clone differs from this one at a single base, so this may be a read error. The conserved closing phenylalanine or tryptophan is absent in this CDR3, likely reflecting a read error. This chain joins TRBV30 and TRBJ1-1; possibly TRBD1 for D (5 bases). The CDR3 consists of 12 residues. The V gene lost 5 bases and the J gene lost 6 bases, with 13 bases spanning the gap. CDR1 is GTSNPN and CDR2 is SVGIG in the germline V gene (reference sequence). CDR3: CAWGGMRSEAFS. CDR3 in DNA: TGTGCCTGGGGGGGTATGCGGTCTGAAGCTTTCTCT.

This clonotype was seen a handful of times. The gene calls are TRBV7-2 and TRBJ1-4; weak D call: TRBD1 (6 bases). This CDR3 contains 14 residues. Trimming cost V 5 bases and J 3 bases, with 10 bases left between them. CDR1 and CDR2 from the germline V gene are SGHTA and FQGNSA. This CDR3 is CASSHRASNEKLFF. Written as DNA, the CDR3 is TGTGCCAGCAGCCACAGGGCTTCTAATGAAAAACTGTTTTTT.